These 32 T cell receptor beta chains share one sample of origin, sequenced in a study of T cells in Graves' hyperthyroidism and ophthalmopathy. The CDR3 regions of TCR beta were amplified from RNA transcripts. An initial round of RT-PCR targeting the TCR CDR3 relied on the HTBI primer set. One entry per CDR3 protein results from TCRdb running MiXCR on the multiplex PCR reads. The sample consists of around 600,000 distinct CDR3 sequences, 16% of them appearing once. The sample comprised blood. The source is a woman aged 35 to 49 with Graves' ophthalmopathy.

On this clonotype itself: The germline gene is not matched at one end of the junction; a read error may be the cause. The chain links TRBV4-1 to TRBJ2-5, with TRBD2 identical over 7 bases. CDR1 and CDR2 (germline): MGHRA, YSYEKL. This CDR3 is 14 amino acids long. The CDR3 sequence: CASSPRDAGEAQYF. CDR3 DNA sequence: TGCGCCAGCAGCCCCCGCGACGCGGGAGAGGCCCAGTACTTC.

This clonotype was found many times. The chain is built from TRBV9 and TRBJ2-3; TRBD2 aligns across 11 bases. CDR1 is SGDLS, CDR2 YYNGEE, per germline. The junction had 6 bases not matched to a gene; V was cut back by 3 bases and J by 3 bases. There are 16 residues in the CDR3. The CDR3 nucleotides read TGTGCCAGCAGCGGGATACTAGCGGGAGAGACAGATACGCAGTATTTT. This encodes CASSGILAGETDTQYF.

This clonotype was counted at least ten times. The genes are TRBV7-2 and TRBJ2-1; maybe TRBD2 (6 bases). CDR3 size: 15 residues. Per the germline V gene, CDR1 is SGHTA and CDR2 is FQGNSA. V dropped 5 bases and J dropped 4 bases, with 15 bases sitting between them. This CDR3 is CASSLGGRYYNEQFF. In DNA form, the CDR3 reads TGTGCCAGCAGCCTGGGAGGACGGTATTACAATGAGCAGTTCTTC.

This clonotype occurred many times. The gene calls are TRBV2 and TRBJ2-7, with D perhaps matching TRBD1 (6 bases). Trimming pared 5 bases from V and 2 bases from J, leaving 10 bases between. CDR3 size: 13 residues. Germline CDR1 SNHLY, CDR2 FYNNEI. This CDR3 is CASSPQGTYEQYF. The CDR3, as DNA: TGTGCCAGCAGTCCTCAGGGGACCTACGAGCAGTACTTC.

Remarks on this clonotype: A much bigger clone sits one base away, suggesting this may be a read error. The CDR3 region is CTSSLLDPPGEQFF. Here the CDR3 DNA reads TGTACCAGCAGCCTCCTCGACCCTCCGGGGGAGCAGTTCTTC. The rearrangement joins TRBV3-1 to TRBJ2-1; tentatively, D is TRBD2 (5 bases). CDR3 length: 14 residues. The germline CDR1 and CDR2 sequences are LGHDT and YNNKEL (reference sequence).

In regard to this clonotype: Its ends do not fully match the called genes, so a read error is possible. The chain recombines TRBV20-1 with TRBJ1-2, with D maybe TRBD1 (6 bases). CDR3 length equals 15 residues. The germline V gene encodes CDR1 DFQATT and CDR2 SNEGSKA (reference sequence). The CDR3 sequence is CGARAIRGSAGGYTF. The CDR3 nucleotides are TGCGGTGCTCGGGCCATAAGGGGGAGTGCGGGAGGCTACACCTTC.

For this clonotype: This sequence may be a read error, since a much larger clone differs from it by one base. This chain joins TRBV12-3 or TRBV12-4 and TRBJ2-3; D might be TRBD2 (6 bases). The CDR3 runs to 15 residues. This CDR3 reads CDSSYRGSVTDTQYF. CDR3 DNA sequence: TGTGACAGCAGTTACCGGGGGTCGGTCACAGATACGCAGTATTTT.

The V call is TRBV29-1, the J call TRBJ1-1; D gene ambiguous. The germline V gene has CDR1 SQVTM and CDR2 ANQGSEA. The CDR3 has 12 amino acids. Trimming cost V 8 bases and J 8 bases, with 18 bases left between them. CDR3 residues: CSKHGGETEAFF. The CDR3, as DNA: TGCAGCAAACACGGCGGGGAGACCGAAGCTTTCTTT.

This chain uses TRBV13 with TRBJ2-7, with D unresolved. Trimming removed 0 bases from V and 6 bases from J, with 15 bases in between. Per the germline V gene, CDR1 is PRHDT and CDR2 is FYEKMQ (reference sequence). This CDR3 spans 15 amino acids. The CDR3 loop is CASSLGVEAKGEQYF. The CDR3 nucleotides are TGTGCCAGCAGCTTAGGCGTGGAAGCAAAAGGCGAGCAGTACTTC.

The chain uses TRBV7-3 and TRBJ1-1; tentatively, D is TRBD1 (5 bases). CDR1 SGHTA and CDR2 FQGTGA come from the germline V gene. The CDR3 spans 13 residues. Trimming left V 4 bases short and J 11 bases short, with 17 bases between. The CDR3, as DNA: TGTGCCAGCAGCTATGGGCGGGGGGACTCGGCTTTCTTT. Its translation is CASSYGRGDSAFF.

This clonotype appeared many times. This chain connects TRBV7-9 to TRBJ2-3, with D perhaps TRBD1 or TRBD2 (5 bases each). Germline V gene sequence: CDR1 SEHNR, CDR2 FQNEAQ (reference sequence). With 4 bases removed from V and 10 bases from J, the gap between germline ends came to 24 bases. The CDR3 extends over 16 amino acids. The CDR3 sequence is CASSSMEGTDKDSQYF. The CDR3 bases are TGTGCCAGCAGCTCCATGGAAGGGACCGACAAGGATTCGCAGTATTTT.

V and J are TRBV12-3 or TRBV12-4 and TRBJ1-5; unclear D gene. The CDR3 is 13 amino acids. The V end was cut by 6 bases, the J end by 6 bases, with 12 bases between. The CDR3 DNA reads TGTGCCAGCAGCATAGGGCCGGCTCAGCCCCAGCATTTT. Amino acids: CASSIGPAQPQHF.

This sequence joins TRBV12-3 or TRBV12-4 and TRBJ2-3; D may be TRBD1 (6 bases). The CDR3 runs 15 residues. The ends were cut back, 7 bases at V and 0 bases at J, with 14 bases in the middle. The CDR3 coding sequence is TGTGCCAGCAAACCAGGGGCCGCTAGCACAGATACGCAGTATTTT. It is translated as CASKPGAASTDTQYF.

In this sample, this clonotype turned up a few times. This clone may be a read error of a much larger clone one base away. The chain recombines TRBV12-3 or TRBV12-4 with TRBJ2-7; 7 bases are shared with TRBD1. There are 14 residues in the CDR3. The CDR3 nucleotides are TGTGCCAGCAGCGCGACAGGGAACCCCTACGAGCAGCACTTC. Translating gives CASSATGNPYEQHF.

Points on this clonotype: A read error may account for a junction end that differs from germline. This chain uses TRBV20-1 with TRBJ2-5; 9 nucleotides align to TRBD1. The germline CDR1 and CDR2 sequences are DFQATT and SNEGSKA (reference sequence). The CDR3 is made up of 14 amino acids. The CDR3 coding sequence is TGCAGTACTAGAGGGACAGGGACATTAGAGACCCAGTACTTC. Translated, it gives CSTRGTGTLETQYF.

The table lists this clonotype with many counts. The rearrangement uses TRBV7-3 and TRBJ2-5; D is unresolved. The CDR3 is made up of 13 amino acids. The V end was cut by 2 bases, the J end by 4 bases, with 8 bases between. In germline, CDR1 is SGHTA, CDR2 FQGTGA. CDR3 region: CASSLWIRETQYF. The CDR3 DNA follows: TGTGCCAGCAGCTTATGGATCCGAGAGACCCAGTACTTC.

The rearrangement links TRBV20-1 to TRBJ1-4; 8 positions agree with TRBD1. The germline gives CDR1 DFQATT, CDR2 SNEGSKA (reference sequence). V gave up 6 bases and J gave up 6 bases; unmatched junction bases: 9. This CDR3 comprises 14 residues. The CDR3 nucleotides read TGCAGTGCCTCGGCCGGACAGGGCTATGAAAAACTGTTTTTT. This gives the protein CSASAGQGYEKLFF.

This clonotype was seen many times. J is TRBJ2-1 and V is TRBV2; 11 positions agree with TRBD2. This CDR3 comprises 16 residues. Germline V CDR1 and CDR2: SNHLY, FYNNEI. V gave up 6 bases and J gave up 8 bases; unmatched junction bases: 12. Here the CDR3 DNA reads TGTGCCAGCAGAAAAGTTAGCGGGGGGGAATACGATGAGCAGTTCTTC. It specifies CASRKVSGGEYDEQFF.

This clonotype was counted a single time. The genes are TRBV29-1 and TRBJ1-3, with no clear D. CDR1 and CDR2 from the germline V gene are SQVTM and ANQGSEA. Trimming cost V 1 base and J 5 bases, with 6 bases left between them. This CDR3 region has 12 residues. CDR3 loop: CSVEGHRNTIYF. In nucleotides, the CDR3 is TGCAGCGTTGAAGGACATAGAAACACCATATATTTT.

The gene calls are TRBV7-9 and TRBJ1-2; no clear D gene. Trimming cost V 7 bases and J 1 base, with 7 bases left between them. CDR3 length: 12 amino acids. Looked up from germline, CDR1 is SEHNR and CDR2 is FQNEAQ (reference sequence). The CDR3 loop is CASTGINYGYTF. The CDR3 DNA is TGTGCCAGCACGGGCATTAACTATGGCTACACCTTC.

In its sample, this clonotype was seen once. A read error may account for a junction end that differs from germline. The chain links TRBV19 to TRBJ1-5, with a tentative D call TRBD1 (6 bases). CDR3 length equals 16 residues. Germline V gives CDR1 LNHDA, CDR2 SQIVND (reference sequence). CDR3 sequence reads: CVSRAQGKGDNQPQHF. The CDR3 nucleotides read TGTGTCAGTAGGGCACAGGGAAAAGGGGACAATCAGCCCCAGCATTTT.

This clonotype was recorded a few times. The chain has TRBV6-1 and TRBJ2-6; no clear D gene. Trimming took off 6 bases at V and 1 base at J, with 13 bases between the two ends. The CDR3 has 16 residues. Per the germline V gene, CDR1 is MNHNS and CDR2 is SASEGT. The CDR3, as DNA: TGTGCCAGCAGATCCGGGCCACAATCTGGGGCCAACGTCCTGACTTTC. The encoded protein is CASRSGPQSGANVLTF.

This clonotype showed up many times. The J gene is TRBJ2-3, the V gene TRBV6-1; no definite D call. CDR3 size: 14 residues. Germline CDR1 is MNHNS and CDR2 is SASEGT. Trimming left V 3 bases short and J 3 bases short, with 10 bases between. For the CDR3, the DNA is TGTGCCAGCAGTGAGGGTCTAGGAACAGATACGCAGTATTTT. Translated: CASSEGLGTDTQYF.

There are many counts of this clonotype. The chain is built from TRBV6-1 and TRBJ2-1; 13 nucleotides match TRBD2. CDR1 and CDR2 from the germline V gene are MNHNS and SASEGT. CDR3 length: 15 amino acids. The trim removed 5 bases at V and 5 bases at J, leaving 3 bases unmatched. Here the CDR3 DNA reads TGTGCCAGCAGTCCGGGACTAGCGGGGAACAATGAGCAGTTCTTC. Translating gives CASSPGLAGNNEQFF.

This clonotype was detected many times. The gene calls are TRBV6-5 and TRBJ2-1; 9 bases fit TRBD1. The CDR3 is made up of 16 amino acids. V shed 0 bases and J 8 bases; nucleotides not matched to a gene: 8. The germline gives CDR1 MNHEY, CDR2 SVGAGI. The CDR3 here is CASSYSQGQGEDEQFF. In DNA, the CDR3 is TGTGCCAGCAGTTACTCCCAGGGACAGGGAGAAGATGAGCAGTTCTTC.

This clonotype occurred a few times. This sequence joins TRBV6-5 and TRBJ2-1; no definite D call. The CDR3 is 13 residues long. Trimming stripped 1 base from V and 8 bases from J, with 9 bases between. The germline V gene has CDR1 MNHEY and CDR2 SVGAGI. CDR3 nucleotides: TGTGCCAGCAGTTACTTTAGTGTGGATGAGCAGTTCTTC. Translating gives CASSYFSVDEQFF.

This clonotype appeared many times. V usage is TRBV20-1 and J usage is TRBJ1-2, with 7 positions matching TRBD1. This CDR3 comprises 11 residues. Germline-derived CDR1 and CDR2 are DFQATT and SNEGSKA (reference sequence). The junction had 9 bases not matched to a gene; V was cut back by 6 bases and J by 11 bases. The CDR3 sequence: CSAAWDSAYTF. The CDR3 DNA reads TGCAGTGCCGCTTGGGACAGCGCTTACACCTTC.

In the case of this clonotype: Given a much more abundant clone one base away, this may be a read error. The rearrangement links TRBV3-1 to TRBJ2-1; TRBD1 is a possible D gene (6 bases). Per the germline V gene, CDR1 is LGHDT and CDR2 is YNNKEL (reference sequence). The CDR3 sequence is 15 residues long. For the CDR3, the DNA is TGTGCCAGCAACCAAGATCAGGGGTGGGGAAATGAGCAGTTCTTC. This codes for CASNQDQGWGNEQFF.

As to this clonotype: A read error is possible here, since a much larger clone lies one base away. The chain uses TRBV11-1 and TRBJ2-2; 10 bases map to TRBD2. The CDR3 extends over 18 amino acids. CDR1 is SGHAT and CDR2 is FQDESV in the germline V gene (reference sequence). V was clipped by 5 bases and J by 3 bases; unmatched bases: 12. CDR3 protein: CASSPRARTSGYTGELFF. As DNA, the CDR3 is TGTGCCAGCAGCCCAAGGGCTAGGACTAGCGGATACACCGGGGAGCTGTTTTTT. The full variable domain, completed using reference TRBV11-1 and TRBJ2-2, is EAEVAQSPRYKITEKSQAVAFWCDPISGHATLYWYRQILGQGPELLVQFQDESVVDDSQLPKDRFSAERLKGVDSTLKIQPAELGDSAMYLCASSPRARTSGYTGELFFGEGSRLTVL.

The J gene is TRBJ2-5, the V gene TRBV5-1; no definite D call. The V end lost 4 bases, the J end lost 3 bases, and 10 bases lay between the germline ends. The CDR3 totals 13 residues. Germline CDR1 is SGHRS and CDR2 is YFSETQ. The CDR3 nucleotides read TGCGCCAGCAGCACTTGGACGAAAGAGACCCAGTACTTC. Translating gives CASSTWTKETQYF.

This rearrangement joins TRBV12-3 or TRBV12-4 to TRBJ2-5, with TRBD1 as a possible D gene (5 bases). V was cut by 8 bases and J by 4 bases, with 20 bases left in between. The CDR3 length is 15 residues. The CDR3 DNA sequence: TGTGCCAGCGGCTGGGTGGGGCTTAAGGGAGAGACCCAGTACTTC. This encodes CASGWVGLKGETQYF.

This clonotype was counted a few times. CDR3 nucleotide sequence: TGTGCCAGCAGCTTGGGGACAGATGAAGCTTTCTTT. Encoded protein: CASSLGTDEAFF. The chain couples TRBV7-9 to TRBJ1-1, with 7 bases identical to TRBD1. The CDR3 is 12 amino acids. Trimming cost V 3 bases and J 7 bases; bases outside gene matches: 2. The V gene's germline CDR1 is SEHNR and CDR2 FQNEAQ (reference sequence).